The 30 T cell receptor beta chains in this list originate from one sample, sequenced in a study of patients and donors after allogeneic stem cell transplantation. A single record per CDR3 protein comes from TCRdb applying MiXCR to the RT-PCR reads. The repertoire holds fewer than 12,000 distinct CDR3 sequences, with 22% as singletons. The sequenced sample was blood, either unsorted or a sorted T cell fraction (not recorded which). These receptors all come from a human donor who was either an allogeneic HSCT recipient or a stem cell or donor lymphocyte infusion donor (not recorded which). It is not recorded whose cells these are; they may come from a transplant donor.

The gene calls are TRBV18 and TRBJ2-2, with TRBD2 matching over 8 bases. V lost 6 bases and J lost 2; bases outside the gene matches: 2. The CDR3 spans 14 residues. CDR1 is KGHSH, CDR2 LQKENI, per germline. CDR3: CASSGLDNTGELFF. The CDR3 region has the DNA TGTGCCAGCTCGGGACTAGATAACACCGGGGAGCTGTTTTTT.

The chain couples TRBV11-3 to TRBJ1-1; D gene ambiguous. V lost 5 bases and J lost 0, with 10 bases in between. Germline V gene sequence: CDR1 SGHNT, CDR2 YENEEA. The CDR3 runs to 14 residues. The CDR3 loop is CASSAHSVNTEAFF. The CDR3 DNA reads TGTGCCAGCAGCGCCCACAGTGTGAACACTGAAGCTTTCTTT.

The chain has TRBV27 and TRBJ1-5; D remains unclear. Germline CDR1 MNHEY, CDR2 SMNVEV (reference sequence). Deletions cut 4 bases from V and 1 base from J, with 11 bases between. The CDR3 spans 15 residues. DNA of the CDR3: TGTGCCAGCAGTTCCCTTGGGGTGAGCAATCAGCCCCAGCATTTT. Its protein product is CASSSLGVSNQPQHF.

The rearrangement uses TRBV15 and TRBJ2-3; tentative D call: TRBD1 (5 bases). Germline values: CDR1 LNHNV, CDR2 YYDKDF (reference sequence). The V end was cut by 3 bases, the J end by 5 bases, with 18 bases between. This CDR3 region has 16 residues. The CDR3 loop is CATSSLGQGRQDTQYF. CDR3 in DNA: TGTGCCACCAGCAGTTTAGGCCAGGGTAGGCAAGATACGCAGTATTTT.

This clonotype showed up just a few times. The V and J genes are TRBV5-1 and TRBJ1-2; D is undetermined. Germline CDR1 and CDR2: SGHRS and YFSETQ. V lost 2 bases to trimming and J lost 1 base, with 6 bases between them. CDR3 size: 13 residues. The CDR3 DNA is TGCGCCAGCAGCTTAGACAATAACTATGGCTACACCTTC. The encoded protein is CASSLDNNYGYTF.

J is TRBJ2-5 and V is TRBV4-3, with 13 bases fitting TRBD2. Germline V gives CDR1 LGHNA, CDR2 YSLEER. The V segment lost 0 bases and the J segment 3 bases; nucleotides outside the gene matches: 7. The CDR3 runs to 18 residues. This chain's CDR3 is CASSQDWGGLAGKETQYF. For the CDR3, the DNA is TGCGCCAGCAGCCAAGATTGGGGGGGACTAGCGGGGAAAGAGACCCAGTACTTC.

This clonotype was observed many times. This chain joins TRBV5-1 and TRBJ2-7, with 7 bases matching TRBD2. The CDR3 covers 12 residues. After removal of 7 bases from V and 0 bases from J, the junction contained 1 base not matched to a gene. The germline CDR1 and CDR2 sequences are SGHRS and YFSETQ. The CDR3 here is CASGTNSYEQYF. DNA for the CDR3: TGCGCCAGCGGGACTAACTCCTACGAGCAGTACTTC. The whole variable domain, remainder taken from reference TRBV5-1 and TRBJ2-7, is KAGVTQTPRYLIKTRGQQVTLSCSPISGHRSVSWYQQTPGQGLQFLFEYFSETQRNKGNFPGRFSGRQFSNSRSEMNVSTLELGDSALYLCASGTNSYEQYFGPGTRLTVT.

This clonotype was seen repeatedly, ten times or more. V is TRBV27 and J is TRBJ2-1; tentative D call: TRBD1 (6 bases). This CDR3 has 16 amino acids. V was trimmed by 6 bases and J by 4 bases, leaving 19 bases between them. Germline V gene lookup returns CDR1 MNHEY and CDR2 SMNVEV (reference sequence). CDR3 loop: CASRPLRDRRYNEQFF. CDR3 coding DNA: TGTGCCAGCAGACCCCTCCGAGACAGGAGATACAATGAGCAGTTCTTC.

This clonotype appeared once. A much larger clone is a single base away; this may be a read error. The V gene is TRBV12-3 or TRBV12-4, the J gene TRBJ1-2, with D possibly being TRBD1 (5 bases). There are 12 residues in the CDR3. With 4 bases removed from V and 9 bases from J, the gap between germline ends came to 12 bases. The CDR3 region is CASSSPGRSYTF. The DNA of the CDR3 is TGTGCCAGCAGTTCGCCGGGACGGAGCTACACCTTC.

This chain connects TRBV20-1 to TRBJ2-5; D not resolved. The germline V and J ends were trimmed by 2 bases and 5 bases, with 15 bases remaining between them. Germline-derived CDR1 and CDR2 are DFQATT and SNEGSKA (reference sequence). This CDR3 is 14 amino acids long. CDR3 DNA: TGCAGTGCTAGATTACCACAATTCAGGGAGACCCAGTACTTC. Protein: CSARLPQFRETQYF.

The gene calls are TRBV6-5 and TRBJ1-2, with D possibly TRBD1 on 5 matching bases. Germline assignment: CDR1 MNHEY and CDR2 SVGAGI. This CDR3 has 13 amino acids. V was shortened by 2 bases and J by 7 bases, with 11 bases between the two germline ends. In DNA, the CDR3 is TGTGCCAGCAGTTACGGGGCAGAACTTGGCTACACCTTC. Translating it yields CASSYGAELGYTF.

V is TRBV5-1 and J is TRBJ1-3, with D uncertain. The length of the CDR3 is 15 residues. V dropped 1 base and J dropped 0 bases, with 8 bases sitting between them. Germline CDR1 and CDR2: SGHRS and YFSETQ. The CDR3 coding sequence is TGCGCCAGCAGCTTGACGGTGAGCTCTGGAAACACCATATATTTT. Encoded protein: CASSLTVSSGNTIYF.

The chain has TRBV12-3 or TRBV12-4 and TRBJ1-3; TRBD1 might be the D (5 bases). The CDR3 totals 14 residues. V dropped 1 base and J dropped 3 bases, with 7 bases sitting between them. CDR3 sequence: CASSLGGYGNTIYF. Here the CDR3 DNA reads TGTGCCAGCAGTTTAGGGGGCTATGGAAACACCATATATTTT.

The CDR3 spells CASSQLTGGLKETQYF. CDR3 DNA sequence: TGTGCCAGCAGCCAGCTGACCGGGGGCCTTAAAGAGACCCAGTACTTC. The chain is built from TRBV4-2 and TRBJ2-5, with D possibly called TRBD1 or TRBD2 (6 bases each). The CDR3 consists of 16 residues. Germline V gene sequence: CDR1 LGHNA, CDR2 YNFKEQ. Deletions cut 3 bases from V and 3 bases from J, with 17 bases between.

CDR3 nucleotide sequence: TGTGCCAGCAACACACTAGCGGCCGACAAAAAGCAGTACTTC. It yields the protein CASNTLAADKKQYF. This chain joins TRBV28 and TRBJ2-7; 8 positions agree with TRBD2. The ends lost 7 bases at V and 8 bases at J; junction bases unmatched: 13. The CDR3 runs 14 residues. In germline, CDR1 is MDHEN, CDR2 SYDVKM.

This clonotype was seen ten or more times. The chain uses TRBV5-1 and TRBJ2-3; D is uncertain. Germline values: CDR1 SGHRS, CDR2 YFSETQ. Between the trimmed V and J ends, which lost 5 bases and 0 bases, there was a span of 10 bases. The CDR3 sequence is 14 residues long. The CDR3, as DNA: TGCGCCAGCAGGCCTTCTACTAGCACAGATACGCAGTATTTT. This translates into CASRPSTSTDTQYF.

At least ten counts were recorded for this clonotype. This sequence joins TRBV12-3 or TRBV12-4 and TRBJ1-6; D might be TRBD1 (5 bases). Trimming cost V 6 bases and J 10 bases, with 16 bases left between them. The CDR3 is made up of 14 amino acids. The CDR3 DNA reads as TGTGCCAGCAGCCCCCTTGGCGGGGACTCACCCCTCCACTTT. Translated, it gives CASSPLGGDSPLHF.

The chain employs TRBV20-1 and TRBJ2-7; a possible D gene is TRBD1 (6 bases). CDR1 is DFQATT and CDR2 is SNEGSKA in the germline V gene (reference sequence). The CDR3 is made up of 13 amino acids. Trimming removed 6 bases from V and 4 bases from J, with 16 bases in between. The CDR3 nucleotides read TGCAGTGCCGCGGGCGAGGGGGATTACGAGCAGTACTTC. Amino acid sequence: CSAAGEGDYEQYF.

The chain carries TRBV10-3 and TRBJ2-1; 8 bases match TRBD1. This CDR3 has 15 residues. Germline trimming cut 6 bases from V and 4 bases from J; bases unmatched to any gene: 8. The V gene's germline CDR1 is ENHRY and CDR2 SYGVKD. The CDR3 nucleotides are TGTGCCATCAGGACCGGGACAGGAGATTACAATGAGCAGTTCTTC. Its translation: CAIRTGTGDYNEQFF.

This clonotype was observed a few times. The chain recombines TRBV5-6 with TRBJ2-2, with unresolved D. The CDR3 consists of 15 residues. Germline V gives CDR1 SGHDT, CDR2 YYEEEE. Trimming removed 4 bases at V and 6 bases at J, with 16 bases between. For the CDR3, the DNA is TGTGCCAGCAGCCCGGATTCCGGAATTTCCGGGGAGCTGTTTTTT. It codes for CASSPDSGISGELFF.

This clonotype was detected many times. The chain employs TRBV6-5 and TRBJ1-1, with no clear D. Trimming removed 4 bases at V and 2 bases at J, with 8 bases between. The CDR3 has 13 amino acids. Germline assignment: CDR1 MNHEY and CDR2 SVGAGI. The CDR3 region is CASSLWSNTEAFF. The CDR3 region has the DNA TGTGCCAGCAGTTTGTGGAGCAACACTGAAGCTTTCTTT.

This clonotype was counted between two and nine times. The rearrangement links TRBV30 to TRBJ1-1; D is uncertain. CDR3 length equals 15 residues. Germline lookup yields CDR1 GTSNPN and CDR2 SVGIG (reference sequence). The germline V and J ends were trimmed by 0 bases and 2 bases, with 13 bases remaining between them. In DNA, the CDR3 is TGTGCCTGGAGTGTAGGGTTGTGGCAAAACACTGAAGCTTTCTTT. Residues: CAWSVGLWQNTEAFF.

This clonotype has ten or more counts. The limits of the CDR3 on the DNA are not certain, so only TCRdb's listed CDR3 is given. This chain links TRBV12-3 or TRBV12-4 with TRBJ1-2; TRBD1 was called by the table and not checked on the DNA. From its first to its last residue, the CDR3 has 14 amino acids. The CDR3 loop reads CASSFLAGGNGYTF.

This clonotype appeared a few times. The V and J genes are TRBV29-1 and TRBJ2-5; D is unresolved. Trimming took 5 bases from V and 5 from J, leaving 18 bases between them. Germline V gene lookup returns CDR1 SQVTM and CDR2 ANQGSEA. CDR3 size: 14 residues. CDR3 amino acids: CSVFDPMFQETQYF. In DNA form, the CDR3 reads TGCAGCGTTTTCGACCCTATGTTTCAGGAGACCCAGTACTTC.

A few counts support this clonotype. The gene calls are TRBV20-1 and TRBJ1-1; perhaps TRBD1 as D (5 bases). V lost 2 bases and J lost 2, with 12 bases in between. Germline CDR1 DFQATT, CDR2 SNEGSKA (reference sequence). The CDR3 totals 14 residues. For the CDR3, the DNA is TGCAGTGCTAGAAGCTCAGGGTACAACACTGAAGCTTTCTTT. It is translated as CSARSSGYNTEAFF.

In its sample, this clonotype was seen a few times. V and J are TRBV29-1 and TRBJ2-2, with D tentatively TRBD1 (6 bases). V was cut by 4 bases and J by 2 bases, with 11 bases left in between. CDR3 length: 14 residues. Germline V gene lookup returns CDR1 SQVTM and CDR2 ANQGSEA. The CDR3 sequence: CSVATGTNTGELFF. CDR3 DNA sequence: TGCAGCGTTGCTACGGGGACAAACACCGGGGAGCTGTTTTTT.

This chain connects TRBV15 to TRBJ1-5; TRBD1 might be the D (6 bases). The CDR3 is 16 residues long. Germline loops: CDR1 LNHNV, CDR2 YYDKDF (reference sequence). V lost 1 base and J lost 4, with 14 bases in between. CDR3 loop: CATSRGAQGRNQPQHF. The CDR3 region has the DNA TGTGCCACCAGCAGAGGGGCACAGGGTCGTAATCAGCCCCAGCATTTT. Full variable domain (remainder filled in from reference TRBV15 and TRBJ1-5): DAMVIQNPRYQVTQFGKPVTLSCSQTLNHNVMYWYQQKSSQAPKLLFHYYDKDFNNEADTPDNFQSRRPNTSFCFLDIRSPGLGDTAMYLCATSRGAQGRNQPQHFGDGTRLSIL.

The genes are TRBV6-2 or TRBV6-3 and TRBJ2-6; possible D gene TRBD1, 5 bases. The CDR3 contains 20 residues. The V gene's germline CDR1 is MNHEY and CDR2 SVGEGT. The ends were cut back, 0 bases at V and 3 bases at J, with 21 bases in the middle. The CDR3 DNA follows: TGTGCCAGCAGTTACTCGGAGAAGGGGATAGGTCGCTTTGGGGCCAACGTCCTGACTTTC. Translated, it gives CASSYSEKGIGRFGANVLTF.

This clonotype was seen a few times. CDR3 DNA: TGTGCCAGCAGTCTTAGACCCGGGACCCAGAGAGGGTCCGTCTCCTATAATTCACCCCTCCACTTT. Residues: CASSLRPGTQRGSVSYNSPLHF. The rearrangement uses TRBV6-5 and TRBJ1-6, with a weak D call TRBD1 (5 bases). CDR3 length: 22 residues. CDR1 and CDR2 (germline): MNHEY, SVGAGI. Trimming took 5 bases from V and 0 from J, leaving 29 bases between them.

This clonotype was seen a handful of times. V usage is TRBV2 and J usage is TRBJ2-2; no reliable D call. This CDR3 has 11 amino acids. V was cut by 8 bases and J by 6 bases, with 7 bases left in between. In germline, CDR1 is SNHLY, CDR2 FYNNEI. The CDR3 loop reads CASLYSGELFF. The CDR3 DNA is TGTGCCAGCCTATACTCCGGGGAGCTGTTTTTT.